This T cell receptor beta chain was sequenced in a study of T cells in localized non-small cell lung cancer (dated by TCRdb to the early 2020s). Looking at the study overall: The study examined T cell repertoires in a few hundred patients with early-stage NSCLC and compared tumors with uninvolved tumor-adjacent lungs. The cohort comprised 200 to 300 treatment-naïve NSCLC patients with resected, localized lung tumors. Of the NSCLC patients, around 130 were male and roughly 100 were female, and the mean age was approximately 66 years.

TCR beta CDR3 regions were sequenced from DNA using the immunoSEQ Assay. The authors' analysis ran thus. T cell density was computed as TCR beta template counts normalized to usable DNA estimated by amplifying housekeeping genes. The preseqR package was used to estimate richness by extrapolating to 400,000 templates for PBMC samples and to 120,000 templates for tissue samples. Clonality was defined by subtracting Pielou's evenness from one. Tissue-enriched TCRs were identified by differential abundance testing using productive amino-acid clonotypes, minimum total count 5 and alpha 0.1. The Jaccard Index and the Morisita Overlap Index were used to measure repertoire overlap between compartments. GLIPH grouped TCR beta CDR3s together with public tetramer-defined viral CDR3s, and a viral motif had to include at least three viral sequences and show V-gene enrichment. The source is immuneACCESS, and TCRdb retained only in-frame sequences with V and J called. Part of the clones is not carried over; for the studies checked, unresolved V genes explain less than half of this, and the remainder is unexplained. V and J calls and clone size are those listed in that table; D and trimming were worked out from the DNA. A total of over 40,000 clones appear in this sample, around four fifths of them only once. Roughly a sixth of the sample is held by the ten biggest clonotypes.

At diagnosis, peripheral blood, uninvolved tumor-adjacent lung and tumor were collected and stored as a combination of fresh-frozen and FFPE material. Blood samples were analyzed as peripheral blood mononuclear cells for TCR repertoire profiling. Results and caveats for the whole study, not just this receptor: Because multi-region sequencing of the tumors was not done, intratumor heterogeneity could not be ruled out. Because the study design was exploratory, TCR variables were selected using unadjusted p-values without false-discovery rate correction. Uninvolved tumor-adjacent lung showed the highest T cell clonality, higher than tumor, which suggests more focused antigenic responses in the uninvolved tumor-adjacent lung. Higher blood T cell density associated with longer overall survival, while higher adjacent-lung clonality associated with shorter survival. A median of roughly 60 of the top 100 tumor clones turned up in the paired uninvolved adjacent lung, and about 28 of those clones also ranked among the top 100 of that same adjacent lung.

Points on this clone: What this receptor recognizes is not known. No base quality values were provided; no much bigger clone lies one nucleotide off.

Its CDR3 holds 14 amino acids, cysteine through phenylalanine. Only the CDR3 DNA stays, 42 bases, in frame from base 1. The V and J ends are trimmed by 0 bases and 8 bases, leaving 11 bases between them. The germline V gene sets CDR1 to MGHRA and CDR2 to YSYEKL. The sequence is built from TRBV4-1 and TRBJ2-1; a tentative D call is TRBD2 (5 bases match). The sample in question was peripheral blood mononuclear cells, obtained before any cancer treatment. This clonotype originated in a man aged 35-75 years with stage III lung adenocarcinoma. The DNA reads TGCGCCAGCAGCCAAGACGGAGGTTTAGATGAGCAGTTCTTC. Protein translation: CASSQDGGLDEQFF.